This T cell receptor beta chain came from a study of blood T cells in healthy people across ages (dated by TCRdb to the mid-2010s). At the level of the whole study: In model experiments, template switching captured about one uniquely barcoded TCR beta cDNA molecule for every two T cells. To avoid experimental bias, donors of different ages were distributed randomly across sequencing lanes. Using deep sequencing normalized with unique cDNA molecular identifiers, the study measured how TCR beta repertoire diversity changes with age. The donors were divided into four age groups: young (average around 15 years), middle-aged (approximately 42), aged (under 70) and long-lived (about 84). Two additional independent replicas of 1 million unique cDNA reads from the same blood draw were analyzed for two donors (one aged 18 to 30 and one aged 80 or older).

Library method: 5' RACE. The reads were generated on an Illumina HiSeq 2500. A second roughly 7 to 11 cycle PCR used a sample-barcoded 5' primer and a J-beta primer mix. A template-switch 5' adaptor carrying 12 random nucleotides introduced a unique molecular identifier onto each TCR beta cDNA molecule. Each sample yielded at least 3 million CDR3-containing paired-end reads. All of the RNA was converted into first-strand cDNA using the Mint cDNA synthesis kit, with a TRBC-specific oligonucleotide serving as the primer. All cDNA was treated with uracil-DNA glycosylase and then went through a first 18-cycle PCR with the universal primers M1SS and BC2_uni_R. In the original analysis: For normalization, 1 million high-quality reads were randomly selected from each sample, with every read carrying a distinct molecular identifier. Instead of being binned into consensus sequences, reads with shared molecular identifiers were discarded. CDR3 identification, clonotype clustering and error correction used MiTCR with a Q25 quality threshold and the strictest error-elimination algorithm. A nonparametric unseen species model with Euler transformation was used to estimate lower-bound total TCR beta diversity. TCRdb's own reprocessing of the public reads used fastp at Q25 and MiXCR and kept productive beta chains. Merged by CDR3 protein, the rows form single entries marked with the most common genes and DNA. The V and J calls were not made by the authors but by TCRdb's processing. Recorded for this sample are under 1,000,000 distinct CDR3 sequences; 36% of them occurred a single time. The biggest ten clones account for 10% to 15% of the sample.

The germline V gene provides CDR1 SGHTA and CDR2 FQGNSA. CDR3 length: 17 amino acids, cysteine to phenylalanine. Left in the record is the CDR3 DNA by itself, 51 bases read in frame from the first base. V ends up 4 bases short and J 4 bases short, with an unmatched junction base count of 12. In regard to this clonotype: The antigen it recognizes is unknown. No quality values exist for individual bases; no much larger clone is one base distant.

General findings and caveats noted by the study authors: Observed TCR beta diversity per million T cells fell roughly linearly with age, and a significant reduction was already apparent by age roughly 41. Bulk unsorted PBMC profiling prevented conclusive comparison of naive and antigen-experienced compartments. Because donor CMV infection status was unknown, age-related changes in expanded clonotypes were potentially confounded. A strong correlation was found between observed TCR beta diversity and the percentage of naive T cells measured by flow cytometry. Compared with the aged group, the long-lived group had more naive CD4+ T cells, fewer expanded clones and increased TCR diversity, a pattern suggesting age selection. Total diversity estimates from one million sequenced T cells were considered lower bounds and underestimates.

Donors were around 37 systemically healthy Caucasian individuals from Russia aged roughly 6 to 90 years. Each donor gave around 9.9 milliliters of peripheral blood, collected into EDTA-treated Vacutainer tubes. Ficoll-Paque density-gradient centrifugation was used to isolate PBMCs, with at least 6.5 million per sample. Total RNA, at least 6 micrograms per sample, was extracted from PBMCs with Trizol reagent. For every donor, flow cytometry on a PBMC aliquot measured the percentage of naive CD45RAhigh/CD27high T cells. The rearrangement joined TRBV7-2 to TRBJ2-1; the central 8 bases match TRBD2. Sequenced input: blood. The clonotype was recovered from a man aged 18 to 29 in good health. The CDR3 has the sequence CASSSLSVAGTYNEQFF. The nucleotides are TGTGCCAGCAGCTCCCTCTCAGTAGCGGGGACTTACAATGAGCAGTTCTTC.